This T cell receptor beta chain was recovered during a study of shared clonotypes between healthy human individuals (dated by TCRdb to about 2020). General notes on the study: The cohort included three men and a couple of women between 18 and 49 years of age. Blood TCR repertoires of a handful of healthy adults were deeply sequenced to estimate repertoire size and the extent of clonotype sharing between individuals. To increase sequencing depth and limit assay-specific biases, TCR repertoire library preparation and sequencing were carried out by different laboratories using diverse techniques. Between about 0.85 and 9.5 billion PBMCs per donor were obtained by leukapheresis. What the research found in general, with its limitations: The small number of donors limited the genetic and exposure-history diversity represented. Sampling was limited to blood, and TCR repertoires in tissue likely differ from TCR repertoires in blood. Pairwise subsampling led to the expectation that sequencing depth would affect the degree of clonotype sharing among donors.

In regard to this clone: Its antigen specificity is not known. No clone much larger than this one lies a single base away; base qualities are absent.

Including cysteine and phenylalanine, the CDR3 has 14 amino acids. Just CDR3 DNA is preserved here, 42 bases in frame from base 1. V is shortened by 2 bases, J by 1 base, and the region joining them spans 9 bases. The CDR1 and CDR2 encoded by the germline V gene (reference sequence) are SEHNR and FQNEAQ. TCR CDR3 regions were amplified from genomic DNA by multiplex PCR using the deep immunoSEQ assay. Extracted genomic DNA from each cell subset was spread evenly across all wells of several immunoSEQ 96-well plates, with each plate serving as a replicate. For unsorted PBMC, approximately 290 ng genomic DNA, equal to about 30,000 T cell genomes, was loaded into each replicate PCR. Unsorted PBMC genomic DNA was sequenced across ten immunoSEQ deep assay plates. The purified libraries were quantified using a Qubit 3.0 fluorometer, sized with a Bioanalyzer 2100, and then quantified again using the KAPA Library Quantification kit. Every immunoSEQ 96-well plate was sequenced on a separate single-read 150-cycle Illumina NextSeq 550 flow cell. As for how the authors treated the data: Because the immunoSEQ output held only junctional sequences and lacked quality scores, the filtering could not match the filtering applied to full-length reads. Sequences were annotated with PyIR, a Python wrapper for IgBLAST v1.9, and V/J genes and CDR3 were assigned using IMGT germline references. Reads were filtered out if the reads had weak V/J assignments (E-value above 1e-6), no CDR3, stop codons, out-of-frame junctions, or ambiguous translated residues. V3J clonotypes were defined by identical inferred V gene, J gene, and CDR3 amino acid sequence. Percentage overlap between repertoires was calculated by dividing the number of shared unique clonotypes by the size of the smaller repertoire. Three approaches were used to assess repertoire richness: RTK rarefaction, the Chao1 estimator, and Recon v2.1 estimates of unobserved clonotypes. The clones in this table, taken by TCRdb from immuneACCESS, are in-frame only. Not every clone is retained; where verified, under half of the shortfall comes from an unresolved V gene, and the cause of the rest is unknown. V and J calls and clone size are given by that table; D and trimming were obtained from the DNA. This sample holds fewer than 650,000 clones; less than 80% were observed only once. The ten largest clones add up to approximately 13% of the sample.

The donors were healthy, HIV-negative adults who had no recently reported acute infections or vaccinations. Every donor was a Caucasian adult living in Nashville, Tennessee, USA. For unsorted samples, 85 million to 100 million PBMCs were counted, and genomic DNA was extracted using the QIAamp DNA Blood Mini kit. Blood was obtained by leukapheresis, after which PBMCs were separated by Ficoll-Histopaque density gradient centrifugation and cryopreserved in liquid nitrogen vapor phase. Input material: PBMCs. This TCR was sampled from a woman aged 40 to 50 in good health. Some clones in this sample may be carry-over from other donors' samples. The V and J genes are TRBV7-9 and TRBJ2-7, with TRBD2 perhaps the D gene, on 5 matching bases. The CDR3: CASSLQAESYEQYF. The DNA reads as follows: TGTGCCAGCAGCTTACAAGCGGAGTCCTACGAGCAGTACTTC. When the CDR3 is completed using the reference TRBV7-9 and TRBJ2-7 genes on either side, the full variable domain is DTGVSQNPRHKITKRGQNVTFRCDPISEHNRLYWYRQTLGQGPEFLTYFQNEAQLEKSRLLSDRFSAERPKGSFSTLEIQRTEQGDSAMYLCASSLQAESYEQYFGPGTRLTVT.